This T cell receptor (beta chain) appears in the sequencing data of a study of esophageal squamous cell carcinoma under preoperative chemotherapy. Study summary: Both tumor-infiltrating lymphocytes and peripheral blood T cells were profiled.

Regarding time point: after preoperative PTX-NDP chemotherapy. CDR3 length: 11 residues. V was cut by 4 bases and J by 6 bases, with 4 bases left in between. Germline V gives CDR1 MNHNS, CDR2 SASEGT. TCRdb reanalysed the PCR reads using MiXCR and keeps one entry per CDR3 protein. The data contain 9,500 to 12,000 distinct CDR3 sequences, approximately 62% of them seen just once; the ten biggest clones take up just under 30%. Collection took place from a patient given preoperative chemotherapy. This sequence joins TRBV6-1 and TRBJ2-1; D unclear. The source of this sequence is a human donor with esophageal squamous cell carcinoma. The donor label of this sample is uncertain. As DNA, the CDR3 is TGTGCCAGCAGTGGACTCAATGAGCAGTTCTTC. As protein: CASSGLNEQFF.